The 21 T cell receptor beta chains below were found in one sample sequenced in a study of blood T cell repertoires in COVID-19 (dated by TCRdb to 2020 to 2022). Receptors were amplified or captured by the immunoSEQ multiplex PCR assay. The table was pulled from immuneACCESS by TCRdb, which kept in-frame rearrangements only. Such tables lose some clones; where checked, under half of the loss comes from unresolved V genes, and the rest has no known cause. The sample records some 190,000 clones, 85% of which are singletons. The top ten clonotypes cover approximately 8% of the sample. Sequenced sample: peripheral blood. The receptors originated from a woman in her fifties or sixties with acute or convalescent COVID-19.

This chain uses TRBV3-1 (or the pseudogene TRBV3-2) with TRBJ1-2, with a possible D match to TRBD1 (5 bases). V lost 3 bases and J lost 0, with 11 bases in between. This CDR3 is built from 15 residues. CDR1 is LGHDT, CDR2 YNNKEL, per germline (reference sequence). CDR3 nucleotide sequence: TGTGCCAGCAGCCAGCCAGGGCCCACTAACTATGGCTACACCTTC. Protein sequence: CASSQPGPTNYGYTF.

Only a few counts were recorded for this clone. This rearrangement joins TRBV5-1 to TRBJ2-2; 8 bases line up with TRBD1. J lost 6 bases, V lost 7 bases, and 11 bases had no gene match. Germline V lookup: CDR1 SGHRS, CDR2 YFSETQ. CDR3 length equals 15 residues. The chain's CDR3 is CASHGQGMVAGELFF. DNA of the CDR3: TGCGCCAGCCACGGACAGGGCATGGTGGCCGGGGAGCTGTTTTTT.

V usage is TRBV6-5 and J usage is TRBJ1-6; 11 bases are a match to TRBD1. From germline, CDR1 is MNHEY and CDR2 SVGAGI. V lost 4 bases, J lost 9 bases, and 5 bases stayed unmatched. The CDR3 is made up of 15 amino acids. The DNA of the CDR3 is TGTGCCAGCAGTTTCAGGACAGGGGGCAGTTCACCCCTCCACTTT. It specifies CASSFRTGGSSPLHF.

This clone was detected only once. The chain is built from TRBV28 and TRBJ1-1; the D gene is possibly TRBD1 (5 bases). The ends were cut back, 0 bases at V and 0 bases at J, with 11 bases in the middle. The CDR3 spans 16 residues. CDR1 and CDR2 from the germline V gene are MDHEN and SYDVKM. The CDR3 is CASSLWAGSMNTEAFF. CDR3 in DNA: TGTGCCAGCAGTTTATGGGCAGGGTCGATGAACACTGAAGCTTTCTTT.

The genes are TRBV7-3 and TRBJ1-2; 7 nucleotides line up with TRBD1. CDR3 length equals 13 residues. Germline-derived CDR1 and CDR2 are SGHTA and FQGTGA. V trimming: 5 bases; J trimming: 5 bases; junction bases outside the gene matches: 5. In DNA, the CDR3 is TGTGCCAGCAGCCAAGACAGGGATTATGGCTACACCTTC. Translated: CASSQDRDYGYTF.

This clone was counted a few times. CDR3 region: CASSGDRGRDLGYTF. The CDR3 coding sequence is TGCGCCAGCAGCGGAGACAGGGGACGTGACTTAGGCTACACCTTC. The chain recombines TRBV5-1 with TRBJ1-2; 8 bases line up with TRBD1. J gave up 8 bases and V 4 bases, and 13 bases lay outside the gene matches. There are 15 residues in the CDR3. CDR1 is SGHRS, CDR2 YFSETQ, per germline.

This sequence joins TRBV3-1 (or the pseudogene TRBV3-2) and TRBJ2-5; D is possibly TRBD1 (6 bases). CDR1 and CDR2 from the germline V gene are LGHDT and YNNKEL (reference sequence). This CDR3 comprises 15 residues. The V and J ends lost 0 bases and 6 bases respectively, with 14 bases between them. CDR3 amino acids: CASSQDWTVRKTQYF. The CDR3 nucleotides are TGTGCCAGCAGCCAAGACTGGACAGTTAGAAAGACCCAGTACTTC.

V is TRBV2 and J is TRBJ1-4; the D gene is possibly TRBD1 (6 bases). Trimming removed 5 bases from V and 8 bases from J, with 15 bases in between. Germline V gene data show CDR1 as SNHLY and CDR2 as FYNNEI. There are 14 residues in the CDR3. The CDR3 protein is CASSPQDSREKLFF. Written as DNA, the CDR3 is TGTGCCAGCAGTCCGCAGGACAGTCGAGAAAAACTGTTTTTT.

This rearrangement joins TRBV20-1 to TRBJ1-5, with a weak D call TRBD1 (5 bases). V was cut by 3 bases and J by 3 bases, with 12 bases left in between. Germline lookup yields CDR1 DFQATT and CDR2 SNEGSKA (reference sequence). The CDR3 sequence is 14 residues long. CDR3 residues: CSASQGSPNQPQHF. The CDR3 nucleotides are TGCAGTGCTAGTCAGGGAAGTCCCAATCAGCCCCAGCATTTT.

V usage is TRBV6-5 and J usage is TRBJ2-1, with 9 positions matching TRBD1. The trim removed 5 bases at V and 15 bases at J, leaving 11 bases unmatched. Germline CDR1 MNHEY, CDR2 SVGAGI. This CDR3 is built from 13 residues. The CDR3 DNA reads as TGTGCCAGCAGTCAACAGGGGGCGGGGGACTCGTTCTTC. This sequence encodes CASSQQGAGDSFF.

The V and J genes are TRBV28 and TRBJ2-1; tentatively, D is TRBD1 (6 bases). CDR1 and CDR2 from the germline V gene are MDHEN and SYDVKM. V was clipped by 7 bases and J by 0 bases, with 13 bases between them. This CDR3 has 15 residues. CDR3 sequence reads: CASKGGISSYNEQFF. DNA for the CDR3: TGTGCCAGCAAAGGGGGTATCAGCTCCTACAATGAGCAGTTCTTC.

The chain links TRBV10-3 to TRBJ2-5; TRBD1 matches at 10 bases. The ends lost 5 bases at V and 2 bases at J; junction bases unmatched: 2. CDR1 is ENHRY and CDR2 is SYGVKD in the germline V gene. The CDR3 length is 14 residues. CDR3 amino acids: CAISSDRGQETQYF. In DNA form, the CDR3 reads TGTGCCATCAGTTCGGACAGGGGGCAAGAGACCCAGTACTTC.

This chain joins TRBV20-1 and TRBJ1-1, with D possibly TRBD1 on 6 matching bases. The CDR3 is 14 residues long. V was shortened by 3 bases and J by 5 bases, with 16 bases between the two germline ends. Germline V gives CDR1 DFQATT, CDR2 SNEGSKA (reference sequence). The CDR3 here is CSASRSTGRTEAFF. For the CDR3, the DNA is TGCAGTGCTAGTAGATCGACAGGCCGGACTGAAGCTTTCTTT.

The chain links TRBV28 to TRBJ1-5; no clear D. CDR1 MDHEN and CDR2 SYDVKM come from the germline V gene. V shed 3 bases and J shed 4 bases, with 16 bases lying between them. This CDR3 contains 16 residues. CDR3 DNA: TGTGCCAGCAGTTTCCCCCGGGCGGGGAGTAATCAGCCCCAGCATTTT. Protein sequence: CASSFPRAGSNQPQHF.

This clone was recorded once. This sequence joins TRBV18 and TRBJ2-3; TRBD2 matches 9 bases. Germline CDR1 and CDR2: KGHSH and LQKENI. The CDR3 contains 16 residues. V lost 10 bases and J lost 2; bases outside the gene matches: 13. The CDR3 reads CATSQWLAGFTDTQYF. As DNA, the CDR3 is TGTGCCACCTCCCAATGGCTAGCGGGGTTCACAGATACGCAGTATTTT.

CDR3 DNA sequence: TGTGCCAGCTCACAAAACGACAGAATGAGAAACACCATATATTTT. Translation gives CASSQNDRMRNTIYF. V usage is TRBV18 and J usage is TRBJ1-3; D is possibly TRBD1 (5 bases). The CDR3 totals 15 residues. The V end was cut by 4 bases, the J end by 5 bases, with 15 bases between. Germline lookup yields CDR1 KGHSH and CDR2 LQKENI.

V gene TRBV9 combines with J gene TRBJ2-1; perhaps TRBD1 as D (5 bases). Trimming took off 3 bases at V and 6 bases at J, with 10 bases between the two ends. The CDR3 sequence is 13 residues long. Germline values: CDR1 SGDLS, CDR2 YYNGEE. CDR3 protein: CASSASRGNEQFF. The DNA of the CDR3 is TGTGCCAGCAGCGCCTCTAGGGGCAATGAGCAGTTCTTC.

CDR3 sequence reads: CASSRTRPGFGNQPQHF. The CDR3 nucleotides read TGTGCCAGCTCACGTACCCGGCCGGGATTTGGCAATCAGCCCCAGCATTTT. This chain connects TRBV18 to TRBJ1-5; D not certain. The CDR3 extends over 17 amino acids. Germline V gene sequence: CDR1 KGHSH, CDR2 LQKENI. Trimming stripped 4 bases from V and 2 bases from J, with 18 bases between.

CDR3 sequence (DNA): TGTGCCACCGCGCCCCGACTAGCGGGAGGGCGCGAGCAGTACTTC. Residues: CATAPRLAGGREQYF. J is TRBJ2-7 and V is TRBV15, with 14 bases aligning to TRBD2. Trimming cost V 8 bases and J 6 bases; bases outside gene matches: 9. CDR1 LNHNV and CDR2 YYDKDF come from the germline V gene (reference sequence). This CDR3 has 15 amino acids.

This clone was recorded a few times. The genes are TRBV7-3 and TRBJ2-2; 12 bases are a match to TRBD2. V was pared by 5 bases and J by 5 bases, with 9 bases of the junction left unmatched. There are 17 residues in the CDR3. Germline V lookup: CDR1 SGHTA, CDR2 FQGTGA. The CDR3 DNA follows: TGTGCCAGCAGCCCTACCCCGCTAGCGGGAGGGACCGGGGAGCTGTTTTTT. Translating gives CASSPTPLAGGTGELFF.

V and J are TRBV5-1 and TRBJ1-1, with 7 bases identical to TRBD1. Per germline, CDR1 SGHRS and CDR2 YFSETQ. The J segment lost 0 bases and the V segment lost 9 bases, leaving 11 bases of the junction unmatched. This CDR3 has 15 residues. CDR3 region: CATRWDRDMNTEAFF. CDR3 DNA: TGCGCCACCCGTTGGGACAGAGACATGAACACTGAAGCTTTCTTT.